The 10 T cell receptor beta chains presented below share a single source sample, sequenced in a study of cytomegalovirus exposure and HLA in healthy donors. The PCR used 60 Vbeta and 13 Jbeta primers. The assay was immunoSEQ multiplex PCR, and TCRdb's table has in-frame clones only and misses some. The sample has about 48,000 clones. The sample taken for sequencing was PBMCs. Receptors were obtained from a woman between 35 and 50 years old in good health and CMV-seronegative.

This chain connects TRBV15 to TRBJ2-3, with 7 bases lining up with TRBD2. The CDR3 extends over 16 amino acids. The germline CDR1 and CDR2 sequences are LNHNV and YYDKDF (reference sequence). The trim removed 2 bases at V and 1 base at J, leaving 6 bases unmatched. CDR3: CATSRSGGLGTDTQYF. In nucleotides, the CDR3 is TGTGCCACCAGCAGATCGGGAGGCCTTGGCACAGATACGCAGTATTTT. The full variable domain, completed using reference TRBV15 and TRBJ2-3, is DAMVIQNPRYQVTQFGKPVTLSCSQTLNHNVMYWYQQKSSQAPKLLFHYYDKDFNNEADTPDNFQSRRPNTSFCFLDIRSPGLGDTAMYLCATSRSGGLGTDTQYFGPGTRLTVL.

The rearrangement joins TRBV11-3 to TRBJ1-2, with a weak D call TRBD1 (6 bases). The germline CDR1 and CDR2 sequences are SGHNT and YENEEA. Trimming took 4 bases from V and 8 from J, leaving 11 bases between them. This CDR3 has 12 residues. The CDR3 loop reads CASSSQGWGYTF. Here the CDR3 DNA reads TGTGCCAGCAGCTCACAGGGCTGGGGCTACACCTTC.

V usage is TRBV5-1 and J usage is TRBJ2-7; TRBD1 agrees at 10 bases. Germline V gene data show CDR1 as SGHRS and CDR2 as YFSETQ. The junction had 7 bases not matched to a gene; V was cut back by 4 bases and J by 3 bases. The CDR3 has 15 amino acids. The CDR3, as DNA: TGCGCCAGCAGCGGGAGACAGGGGGCGAGCTACGAGCAGTACTTC. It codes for CASSGRQGASYEQYF.

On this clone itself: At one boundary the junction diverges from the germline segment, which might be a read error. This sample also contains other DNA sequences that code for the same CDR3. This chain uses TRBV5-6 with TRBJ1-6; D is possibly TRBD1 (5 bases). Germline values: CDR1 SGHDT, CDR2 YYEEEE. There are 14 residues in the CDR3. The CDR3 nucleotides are TGTGCCAGCAGCTTTAGGCCCGGGGGTCCACCCCTACACTTT. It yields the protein CASSFRPGGPPLHF.

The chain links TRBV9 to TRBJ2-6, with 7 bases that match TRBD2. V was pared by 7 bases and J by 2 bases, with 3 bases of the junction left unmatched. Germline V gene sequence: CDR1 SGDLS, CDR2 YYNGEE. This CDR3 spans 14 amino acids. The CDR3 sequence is CASPREAGANVLTF. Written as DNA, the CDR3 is TGTGCCAGCCCCCGGGAGGCTGGGGCCAACGTCCTGACTTTC.

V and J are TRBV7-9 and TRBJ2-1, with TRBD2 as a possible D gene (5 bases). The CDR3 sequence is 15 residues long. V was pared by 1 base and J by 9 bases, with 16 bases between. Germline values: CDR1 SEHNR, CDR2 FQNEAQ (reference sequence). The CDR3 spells CASSLGVGAALEQFF. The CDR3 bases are TGTGCCAGCAGCTTAGGTGTGGGAGCGGCGCTTGAGCAGTTCTTC.

The CDR3 DNA reads TGTGCCAGCAGCTTAAATAGCGGGGATACGCAGTATTTT. This sequence encodes CASSLNSGDTQYF. The chain couples TRBV7-3 to TRBJ2-3, with 7 positions matching TRBD2. CDR3 size: 13 residues. V lost 1 base and J lost 6; bases outside the gene matches: 1. In germline, CDR1 is SGHTA, CDR2 FQGTGA.

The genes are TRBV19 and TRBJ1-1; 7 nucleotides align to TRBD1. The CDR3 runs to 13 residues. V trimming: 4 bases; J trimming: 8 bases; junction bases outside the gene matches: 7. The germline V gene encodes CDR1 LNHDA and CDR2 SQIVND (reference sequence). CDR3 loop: CASSTRQGMEAFF. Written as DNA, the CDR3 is TGTGCCAGTAGTACGAGACAGGGTATGGAAGCTTTCTTT.

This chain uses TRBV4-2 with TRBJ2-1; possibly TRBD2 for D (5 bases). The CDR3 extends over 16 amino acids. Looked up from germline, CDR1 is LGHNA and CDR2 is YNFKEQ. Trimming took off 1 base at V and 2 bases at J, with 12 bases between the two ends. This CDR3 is CASSQASQRTYNEQFF. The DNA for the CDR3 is TGTGCCAGCAGCCAAGCATCACAGCGGACCTACAATGAGCAGTTCTTC.

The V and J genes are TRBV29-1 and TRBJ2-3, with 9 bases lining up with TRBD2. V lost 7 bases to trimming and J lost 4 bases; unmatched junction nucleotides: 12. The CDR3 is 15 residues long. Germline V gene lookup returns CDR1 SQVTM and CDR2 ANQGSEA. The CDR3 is CSAPLASGIADTQYF. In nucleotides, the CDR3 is TGCAGCGCCCCATTGGCTAGCGGGATTGCAGATACGCAGTATTTT.